Listed below are T cell receptor beta chains from one sample, sequenced in a study of shared clonotypes between healthy human individuals. The repertoire was sequenced with immunoSEQ multiplex PCR; TCRdb's copy has only in-frame clones and lacks some. This sample yields about 1,500,000 clones, of which about 96% are seen a single time; about 1.2% belongs to the top ten. Sequencing was performed on naive CD4+ T cells sorted from blood. These receptor sequences come from a man aged 25-45 years in good health. Each CDR3 is given without its conserved first and last residue. Rows give clone size only sometimes, using once, few, many, or a class for an expanded clone.

abundance	v_gene	CDR3aa
-	TRBV7-2	ASSLDTYGYT
-	TRBV5-1	ASSLRVTGSANEKLF
-	TRBV27	ASSLAKHGTDTQY
-	TRBV2	ASSEEGYEQY
-	TRBV9	ASSVGSGSYTGELF
once	TRBV18	ASSSRVGNTGELF
-	TRBV2	ASNFPSEQY
-	TRBV19	ASSRTGGRQPQH
once	TRBV28	ASSSFRGTGELF
-	TRBV21-1	ASSKARTVYEQY
-	TRBV5-1	ASSREGRNPNYGYT
once	TRBV28	ASSSTAEETQY
-	TRBV19	ASSIGAGVPDTQY
-	TRBV5-1	ASSNSGSDTQY
-	TRBV2	ASSAGHTAVDTQY
-	TRBV5-1	ASSPPTTGDTGELF
-	TRBV7-9	ASSFGNEQF
-	TRBV7-2	ASSTAGTNNQPQH
-	TRBV5-1	ASTIERRGADTQY
-	TRBV30	AWKSRTLSYEQY
-	TRBV19	ASSNRGQGDQPQH
-	TRBV2	ASSETSVVETQY
-	TRBV7-9	ASSYGRGGLNEKLF
-	TRBV4-1	ASSQTSLADLGELF
-	TRBV2	ASNTQGAGETQY
once	TRBV5-4	ASSLGTQTRLNNEQF
-	TRBV4-3	ASSQDNSNYGYT
once	TRBV28	ASRTGGAYGYGYT
-	TRBV7-3	ASSTGDSPGEQY
-	TRBV4-3	ASSQDLGRSSYEQY
-	TRBV19	ASSKQTRGSSYEQY
-	TRBV5-8	ASSFGGGEAHSYNEQF
-	TRBV5-1	ASSRTGTGQETQY
-	TRBV7-6	ASSQQGAPANEKLF
-	TRBV14	ASSHRQGSYEQY
-	TRBV10-1	ASSSGQSDTQY
once	TRBV5-1	ASSLDVVSYEQY
-	TRBV5-1	ASSLDVGASLAF
-	TRBV21-1	ASSNRDSNTGELF
-	TRBV5-1	ASSLVPPGAIEKETQY
-	TRBV2	ATQERWIGYGYT
-	TRBV14	ASSRGHLEKLF
-	TRBV7-2	ASSQKSGTGSYEQY
-	TRBV19	ASSPLDGELF
-	TRBV9	ASSVGFAVNTGELF
-	TRBV28	ASTGRRDEQY
-	TRBV4-3	ASSQDRVREDTQY
-	TRBV15	ATSRVPSGRSYEQY
-	TRBV19	ASRLVRGADTQY
-	TRBV7-9	ASSLGGLAGGNTQY
-	TRBV30	AWSPGNSGNTIY
-	TRBV28	ASSPSGASSYNEQF
-	TRBV28	ASRSGTGNQPQH